These T cell receptor beta chains were read from a single sample in a study of T cell repertoires in cytomegalovirus infection. The antigens of these receptors remain unknown. Using its own MiXCR run on the reads, TCRdb lists one record per CDR3 protein. The repertoire holds roughly 130,000 distinct CDR3 sequences, with 20% to 30% as singletons. Sequencing was performed on PBMCs, sequenced either directly or after in vitro stimulation (not recorded which). These receptors all stem from a human donor in good health (CMV status not recorded). Some clones in this sample may be carry-over from other donors' samples. Both conserved end residues are part of each CDR3. Fields, in order: V gene, J gene, CDR3 length, clone size, D gene, CDR3 protein, CDR3 DNA. A D gene is named only where the DNA matches it firmly. Expanded clones get a size class; other rows say once, few or many, or leave the size out.

>TRBV6-1|TRBJ2-2|15|-|-
CASSSEGPGTGELFF
TGTGCCAGCAGTTCGGAGGGCCCGGGCACCGGGGAGCTGTTTTTT
>TRBV6-6|TRBJ1-5|13|few|-
CASQETSNQPQHF
TGTGCCAGCCAGGAAACTAGCAATCAGCCCCAGCATTTT
>TRBV28|TRBJ2-1|13|-|TRBD2
CASRGGSYNEQFF
TGTGCCAGTCGCGGGGGTAGCTACAATGAGCAGTTCTTC
>TRBV20-1|TRBJ1-2|15|once|-
CSASRTLQVTYGYTF
TGCAGTGCTAGTCGCACCCTCCAGGTCACCTATGGCTACACCTTC
>TRBV7-2|TRBJ2-5|18|-|TRBD2
CASSTGTSGRYRPETQYF
TGTGCCAGCAGCACCGGGACTAGCGGGAGGTACCGTCCGGAGACCCAGTACTTC
>TRBV7-2|TRBJ2-2|14|-|-
CASSPEWWTGELFF
TGTGCCAGCAGCCCCGAGTGGTGGACCGGGGAGCTGTTTTTT
>TRBV4-1|TRBJ2-4|14|-|-
CASSQGLLANIQYF
TGCGCCAGCAGCCAAGGCTTACTAGCAAACATTCAGTACTTC
>TRBV7-2|TRBJ1-1|13|many|-
CASREAGNTEAFF
TGTGCCAGCAGGGAAGCAGGGAACACTGAAGCTTTCTTT
>TRBV20-1|TRBJ2-5|14|-|TRBD2
CSARKAGGEETQYF
TGCAGTGCTAGAAAAGCGGGAGGGGAAGAGACCCAGTACTTC
>TRBV7-2|TRBJ1-2|13|many|-
CASSVTGNYGYTF
TGTGCCAGCAGCGTTACGGGAAACTATGGCTACACCTTC
>TRBV7-2|TRBJ2-1|14|many|-
CASSLFKGYNEQFF
TGTGCCAGCAGCTTGTTTAAAGGATACAATGAGCAGTTCTTC
>TRBV7-2|TRBJ2-1|17|many|TRBD2
CASSLAVSSGAYNEQFF
TGTGCCAGCAGCTTAGCGGTGTCTAGCGGGGCGTACAATGAGCAGTTCTTC
>TRBV11-3|TRBJ2-5|15|-|-
CANSTDPLVQETQYF
TGTGCCAACAGCACCGACCCGCTGGTCCAAGAGACCCAGTACTTC
>TRBV7-2|TRBJ2-4|13|few|-
CASSANVADVQYF
TGTGCCAGCAGCGCGAACGTGGCGGACGTTCAGTACTTC
>TRBV7-2|TRBJ2-5|16|few|TRBD1
CASKFPWGQGRETQYF
TGTGCCAGTAAATTCCCCTGGGGACAGGGCCGAGAGACCCAGTACTTC
>TRBV9|TRBJ2-2|11|-|-
CASRGTGELFF
TGTGCCAGCAGGGGGACCGGGGAGCTGTTTTTT
>TRBV7-9|TRBJ2-6|16|few|-
CASSLIGGRGANVLTF
TGTGCCAGCAGCTTAATCGGGGGCCGGGGGGCCAACGTCCTGACTTTC
>TRBV11-2|TRBJ2-1|16|many|-
CASSPKGGPIYNEQFF
TGTGCCAGCAGCCCTAAGGGGGGACCAATTTACAATGAGCAGTTCTTC
>TRBV25-1|TRBJ1-1|12|-|-
CASSVGASIAFF
TGTGCCAGCAGTGTGGGGGCTTCGATCGCTTTCTTT
>TRBV7-9|TRBJ2-3|17|-|TRBD2
CASSAGLAGGPTDTQYF
TGTGCCAGCAGCGCCGGACTAGCGGGAGGTCCCACAGATACGCAGTATTTT
>TRBV5-4|TRBJ2-1|16|once|TRBD2
CASSLGLREGGNEQFF
TGTGCCAGCAGCTTGGGTTTGCGGGAGGGCGGCAATGAGCAGTTCTTC
>TRBV4-1|TRBJ1-4|15|-|-
CASSERDPRGEKLFF
TGCGCCAGCAGCGAACGGGACCCCCGGGGGGAAAAACTGTTTTTT
>TRBV11-3|TRBJ1-2|13|-|-
CASSLSGSYGYTF
TGTGCCAGCAGCTTAAGTGGAAGCTATGGCTACACCTTC
>TRBV19|TRBJ1-5|19|few|TRBD1
CASSGGQGALRTSNQPQHF
TGTGCCAGTAGTGGAGGACAGGGGGCACTTAGAACGAGCAATCAGCCCCAGCATTTT
>TRBV6-2/TRBV6-3|TRBJ2-1|15|-|-
CASSVRGTSYNEQFF
TGTGCCAGCAGTGTCCGCGGGACTTCCTACAATGAGCAGTTCTTC
>TRBV7-9|TRBJ1-5|13|-|-
CASSLEGHQPQHF
TGTGCCAGCAGCTTGGAGGGCCATCAGCCCCAGCATTTT
>TRBV18|TRBJ2-1|15|few|TRBD2
CASSPPTGGPGEQFF
TGTGCCAGCTCACCACCGACGGGAGGGCCAGGAGAGCAGTTCTTC
>TRBV5-8|TRBJ2-4|15|few|TRBD2
CASSLRLAGNKAQYF
TGTGCCAGCAGCTTAAGGCTAGCGGGAAACAAGGCTCAGTACTTC
>TRBV28|TRBJ2-1|16|-|TRBD2
CASTFIAGRTYNEQFF
TGTGCCAGCACTTTCATAGCGGGAAGGACCTACAATGAGCAGTTCTTC
>TRBV27|TRBJ1-5|16|-|-
CASSLTRDLSNQPQHF
TGTGCCAGCAGTTTAACGCGGGACCTTAGCAATCAGCCCCAGCATTTT
>TRBV11-2|TRBJ1-4|16|few|TRBD1
CASSSRRDRGGEKLFF
TGTGCCAGCAGCTCCCGACGGGACAGGGGTGGGGAAAAACTGTTTTTT
>TRBV9|TRBJ2-4|14|-|TRBD1
CASSTYRGSPIQYF
TGTGCCAGCAGCACGTACAGGGGGTCGCCCATTCAGTACTTC
>TRBV12-3/TRBV12-4|TRBJ2-1|14|few|-
CASSLGAPYNEQFF
TGTGCCAGCAGTTTGGGGGCCCCCTACAATGAGCAGTTCTTC
>TRBV13|TRBJ2-2|14|-|-
CASSFVKGTGELFF
TGTGCCAGCAGCTTCGTTAAGGGAACCGGGGAGCTGTTTTTT
>TRBV20-1|TRBJ1-6|12|many|-
CSARDSGNIPHF
TGCAGTGCTAGAGATAGTGGGAATATCCCCCACTTT
>TRBV12-3/TRBV12-4|TRBJ1-2|14|many|-
CASSLTIGRSGYTF
TGTGCCAGCAGTTTAACGATAGGGAGGAGTGGCTACACCTTC
>TRBV12-3/TRBV12-4|TRBJ1-1|11|few|-
CASSPNTEAFF
TGTGCCAGCAGCCCGAACACTGAAGCTTTCTTT
>TRBV6-4|TRBJ1-2|14|-|-
CASSDSEGSRGYTF
TGTGCCAGCAGTGACTCGGAGGGGTCTCGGGGCTACACCTTC
>TRBV4-2|TRBJ1-1|16|-|TRBD1
CASSQVWDRGSTEAFF
TGTGCCAGCAGCCAAGTTTGGGACAGGGGGAGCACTGAAGCTTTCTTT
>TRBV6-2/TRBV6-3|TRBJ2-3|15|few|TRBD1
CASNTGAFWTDTQYF
TGTGCCAGCAACACAGGGGCATTCTGGACAGATACGCAGTATTTT
>TRBV7-2|TRBJ2-7|14|few|-
CASSLVRVGYEQYF
TGTGCCAGCAGCTTAGTCCGGGTAGGCTACGAGCAGTACTTC
>TRBV7-8|TRBJ2-3|18|many|TRBD2
CASSSLEGIGRARNTQYF
TGTGCCAGCAGCTCCCTCGAGGGGATCGGGAGGGCGAGAAATACGCAGTATTTT
>TRBV7-6|TRBJ2-7|16|many|TRBD2
CASSLGPTSGSNEQYF
TGTGCCAGCAGCTTAGGCCCGACTAGCGGGAGCAACGAGCAGTACTTC
>TRBV6-5|TRBJ2-6|19|-|TRBD2
CASSYSWTGGPSGANVLTF
TGTGCCAGCAGTTACTCGTGGACGGGAGGCCCCTCTGGGGCCAACGTCCTGACTTTC
>TRBV19|TRBJ2-7|13|-|-
CASSPEIPYEQYF
TGTGCCAGTAGTCCTGAGATCCCCTACGAGCAGTACTTC
>TRBV28|TRBJ2-1|15|-|TRBD2
CASSRTGGSSNEQFF
TGTGCCAGCAGCCGTACTGGCGGGAGTAGCAATGAGCAGTTCTTC
>TRBV27|TRBJ2-3|13|-|TRBD2
CASGLAGADTQYF
TGTGCCAGCGGACTAGCGGGAGCAGATACGCAGTATTTT
>TRBV10-3|TRBJ1-6|15|-|-
CAISESGQGNSPLHF
TGTGCCATCAGTGAGTCAGGCCAGGGGAATTCACCCCTCCACTTT
>TRBV20-1|TRBJ1-1|13|-|-
CSAEQGGNTEAFF
TGCAGTGCCGAACAGGGTGGGAACACTGAAGCTTTCTTT
>TRBV7-2|TRBJ2-1|17|few|TRBD2
CASSLVLRLAGRNEQFF
TGTGCCAGCAGCTTAGTTCTAAGACTAGCGGGAAGAAATGAGCAGTTCTTC
>TRBV7-9|TRBJ1-4|14|-|-
CASSLAGKNEKLFF
TGTGCCAGCAGCTTAGCTGGGAAAAATGAAAAACTGTTTTTT
>TRBV7-9|TRBJ1-1|12|-|-
CASSIEGAEAFF
TGTGCCAGCAGCATCGAAGGGGCTGAAGCTTTCTTT
>TRBV12-3/TRBV12-4|TRBJ2-2|16|-|-
CASSSGGVTNTGELFF
TGTGCCAGCAGTTCCGGAGGGGTAACGAACACCGGGGAGCTGTTTTTT
>TRBV5-4|TRBJ1-2|14|many|-
CASSLVQGDYGYTF
TGTGCCAGCAGCTTGGTCCAAGGAGACTATGGCTACACCTTC
>TRBV12-3/TRBV12-4|TRBJ2-7|15|few|TRBD2
CASSRSGSASYEQYF
TGTGCCAGCAGCCGTAGCGGGTCCGCCTCCTACGAGCAGTACTTC
>TRBV7-9|TRBJ2-7|14|-|TRBD2
CASSFSGRPYEQYF
TGTGCCAGCAGCTTTAGCGGGAGGCCCTACGAGCAGTACTTC
>TRBV19|TRBJ1-6|13|-|-
CATRTLGNSPLHF
TGTGCCACAAGGACCCTGGGTAATTCACCCCTCCACTTT
>TRBV4-1|TRBJ2-6|21|-|-
CASSQLGTKGLGERGANVLTF
TGCGCCAGCAGCCAGTTAGGGACCAAGGGGTTGGGAGAGAGAGGGGCCAACGTCCTGACTTTC
>TRBV7-8|TRBJ2-7|15|few|TRBD1
CASSLSPGGFYEQYF
TGTGCCAGCAGCTTATCTCCAGGGGGCTTCTACGAGCAGTACTTC
>TRBV7-2|TRBJ2-5|13|many|-
CASSLSVEETQYF
TGTGCCAGCAGCTTATCCGTGGAGGAGACCCAGTACTTC